This TCR beta chain was captured by sequencing in a study of cytomegalovirus exposure and HLA in healthy donors. This clone was observed a single time. The V segment lost 0 bases and the J segment 8 bases; nucleotides outside the gene matches: 4. This CDR3 spans 16 amino acids. Germline-derived CDR1 and CDR2 are MNHEY and SVGAGI. PCR amplification relied on 60 Vbeta primers (plus 13 Jbeta primers). The assay was immunoSEQ multiplex PCR, and TCRdb's table has in-frame clones only and misses some. The sample records 160,000 or so clones, 70% to 80% being singletons. The source is a woman in her forties in good health and CMV-seronegative. The chain is built from TRBV6-5 and TRBJ2-1, with 13 bases fitting TRBD2. Sequencing used PBMCs. Here the CDR3 DNA reads TGTGCCAGCAGTTACTCGACTAGCGGGAGGTGGGATGAGCAGTTCTTC. Its protein product is CASSYSTSGRWDEQFF.